Reported below is one T cell receptor beta chain. Antigen: not known. This specimen belongs to a study of cytomegalovirus exposure and HLA in healthy donors. Study overall: As an earlier analysis found, about 179 million T cells yielded approximately 100 million unique TCR beta sequences. Study-level results: A later analysis, which compared TCR beta chains of equal frequency, found the HLA-associated ones more clonally expanded. The majority of TCR sequences were rare, yet some public TCRs appeared in many donors.

The primer mix had 60 Vbeta and 13 Jbeta primers. Authors' data handling: The authors later counted around 80 million unique TCR beta chains, some 12 million of them shared. TCRdb's copy holds only in-frame clones and misses some; the assay was immunoSEQ multiplex PCR. V, J and clone size are taken as reported in that table, and D and trimming were inferred from the DNA itself. The profile shows 110,000 to 150,000 clones, roughly 82% of them singletons. V lost 4 bases and J 6 bases, leaving 13 bases between the germline ends. The CDR3 runs 13 residues. Germline lookup yields CDR1 SGDLS and CDR2 YYNGEE.

V usage is TRBV9 and J usage is TRBJ1-2, with TRBD1 as a possible D gene (5 bases). The sequence was obtained from a man younger than 45 in good health and CMV-seronegative. Input material: PBMCs. The CDR3 DNA is TGTGCCAGCAGCCCGGGACTACGAGATGGCTACACCTTC. It is translated as CASSPGLRDGYTF.